This entry lists 19 T cell receptor beta chains sequenced from one sample in a study of T cells in Graves' hyperthyroidism and ophthalmopathy. RNA transcripts gave rise to amplified TCR beta CDR3 regions. A first-round RT-PCR of the TCR CDR3 used the HTBI primer set. Via MiXCR, TCRdb re-called the multiplex PCR reads, giving one row per CDR3 protein. Of nearly 600,000 distinct CDR3 sequences in the sample, around 14% were seen once. Sequencing was performed on blood. The receptors come from a woman between 18 and 29 years old with Graves' ophthalmopathy.

In its sample, this clonotype was seen many times. The chain employs TRBV20-1 and TRBJ2-7; no definite D call. The CDR3 contains 14 residues. The V gene lost 0 bases and the J gene lost 0 bases, with 9 bases spanning the gap. Germline V gives CDR1 DFQATT, CDR2 SNEGSKA (reference sequence). CDR3 amino acids: CSARDQYSSYEQYF. The DNA for the CDR3 is TGCAGTGCTAGAGACCAGTATAGCTCCTACGAGCAGTACTTC.

In this sample, this clonotype turned up many times. The V call is TRBV19, the J call TRBJ1-1, with D unresolved. CDR3 length: 14 residues. Trimming left V 4 bases short and J 1 base short, with 10 bases between. Germline CDR1 is LNHDA and CDR2 is SQIVND (reference sequence). CDR3 amino acids: CASSNGEGNTEAFF. CDR3 nucleotide sequence: TGTGCCAGTAGTAACGGGGAGGGGAACACTGAAGCTTTCTTT. Supplemented by reference TRBV19 and TRBJ1-1, the full variable domain reads DGGITQSPKYLFRKEGQNVTLSCEQNLNHDAMYWYRQDPGQGLRLIYYSQIVNDFQKGDIAEGYSVSREKKESFPLTVTSAQKNPTAFYLCASSNGEGNTEAFFGQGTRLTVV.

This clonotype has at least ten counts. CDR3 protein: CASSPAGLAASSYEQYF. The CDR3 nucleotides are TGTGCCAGCAGCCCGGCGGGACTAGCGGCGAGCTCCTACGAGCAGTACTTC. The V and J genes are TRBV28 and TRBJ2-7; 11 bases match TRBD2. V shed 6 bases, J shed 0 bases, and the junction held 10 bases outside the gene matches. CDR1 MDHEN and CDR2 SYDVKM come from the germline V gene. CDR3 length: 17 residues.

This clonotype showed up many times. V and J are TRBV27 and TRBJ2-5; D not certain. CDR3 size: 15 residues. CDR1 and CDR2 from the germline V gene are MNHEY and SMNVEV (reference sequence). V was pared by 5 bases and J by 2 bases, with 15 bases between. CDR3 amino acids: CASSLRLAPQETQYF. In DNA, the CDR3 is TGTGCCAGCAGTCTCCGCTTAGCACCACAAGAGACCCAGTACTTC.

This clonotype was observed many times. The rearrangement uses TRBV3-1 and TRBJ2-7; 9 bases are shared with TRBD1. Germline V lookup: CDR1 LGHDT, CDR2 YNNKEL (reference sequence). The trim removed 5 bases at V and 1 base at J, leaving 6 bases unmatched. This CDR3 is 15 amino acids long. The CDR3 bases are TGTGCCAGCAGCTACGGGACAGGGCCATCCTACGAGCAGTACTTC. Translating it yields CASSYGTGPSYEQYF.

This chain links TRBV5-6 with TRBJ2-3; 8 bases match TRBD2. The germline V gene has CDR1 SGHDT and CDR2 YYEEEE. V trimming: 3 bases; J trimming: 3 bases; junction bases outside the gene matches: 12. CDR3 length: 17 residues. The CDR3 nucleotides read TGTGCCAGCAGCTGGCGGGGGGCGGGAGAGGCTACAGATACGCAGTATTTT. Its translation is CASSWRGAGEATDTQYF.

V usage is TRBV6-4 and J usage is TRBJ2-2; 12 bases are shared with TRBD2. CDR3 length equals 16 residues. Germline values: CDR1 MRHNA, CDR2 SNTAGT. J was trimmed by 5 bases and V by 4 bases; bases with no gene match: 5. CDR3 DNA sequence: TGTGCCAGCAGTGTGACTAGCGGGAGAATAACCGGGGAGCTGTTTTTT. Translation gives CASSVTSGRITGELFF.

A word on this clonotype: Being one base from a much bigger clone, this may be a read error. The chain couples TRBV2 to TRBJ2-7; 9 positions agree with TRBD1. The length of the CDR3 is 13 residues. Germline V gene sequence: CDR1 SNHLY, CDR2 FYNNEI. This CDR3 reads CASSRQGVYGQYF. DNA of the CDR3: TGTGCCAGCAGTAGACAGGGGGTCTACGGGCAGTACTTC. Together with reference TRBV2 and TRBJ2-7, the CDR3 gives the full variable domain: EPEVTQTPSHQVTQMGQEVILRCVPISNHLYFYWYRQILGQKVEFLVSFYNNEISEKSEIFDDQFSVERPDGSNFTLKIRSTKLEDSAMYFCASSRQGVYGQYFGPGTRLTVT.

The sample holds many counts of this clonotype. The J gene is TRBJ2-1, the V gene TRBV10-3, with 10 bases fitting TRBD2. J gave up 6 bases and V 8 bases, and 7 bases lay outside the gene matches. CDR3 length: 14 residues. CDR1 and CDR2 from the germline V gene are ENHRY and SYGVKD. The CDR3: CAIGGTSASNEQFF. In DNA form, the CDR3 reads TGTGCCATCGGAGGGACTAGCGCATCCAATGAGCAGTTCTTC.

This clonotype was seen many times. The CDR3 region is CASSPLRYTGELFF. The CDR3 coding sequence is TGTGCCAGCAGTCCCCTCCGATACACCGGGGAGCTGTTTTTT. The rearrangement joins TRBV28 to TRBJ2-2; no reliable D call. This CDR3 is built from 14 residues. Deletions cut 5 bases from V and 3 bases from J, with 10 bases between. The germline V gene has CDR1 MDHEN and CDR2 SYDVKM.

The chain is built from TRBV20-1 and TRBJ2-3, with D perhaps matching TRBD2 (6 bases). Germline CDR1 DFQATT, CDR2 SNEGSKA (reference sequence). Trimming took 5 bases from V and 3 from J, leaving 24 bases between them. The CDR3 spans 17 residues. The CDR3 DNA sequence: TGCAGTGCTTCCCCCTACTTAGCGGAGGTAGGGACAGATACGCAGTATTTT. Amino acid sequence: CSASPYLAEVGTDTQYF.

In regard to this clonotype: Compared with germline, one end of the junction differs, possibly owing to a read error. The chain recombines TRBV30 with TRBJ1-1; D perhaps matches TRBD1 (6 bases). Germline V gene sequence: CDR1 GTSNPN, CDR2 SVGIG (reference sequence). This CDR3 is 13 amino acids long. The CDR3 DNA follows: TGTGCCTGTCCAGGGGCGATGAACACTGAAGCTTCCTTT. Amino acids: CACPGAMNTEASF.

This clonotype was found many times. The J gene is TRBJ1-1, the V gene TRBV18; possibly TRBD1 for D (5 bases). There are 13 residues in the CDR3. Germline CDR1 reads KGHSH; CDR2 reads LQKENI. Deletions cut 1 base from V and 10 bases from J, with 13 bases between. The chain's CDR3 is CASSPQGDLGAFF. CDR3 nucleotides: TGTGCCAGCTCACCACAAGGGGACCTCGGAGCTTTCTTT.

This clonotype showed up many times. V gene TRBV7-2 combines with J gene TRBJ2-2, with D unclear. The germline CDR1 and CDR2 sequences are SGHTA and FQGNSA. The CDR3 is made up of 12 amino acids. V dropped 5 bases and J dropped 7 bases, with 8 bases sitting between them. The CDR3 sequence is CASSRDNGELFF. In nucleotides, the CDR3 is TGTGCCAGCAGCCGAGACAACGGGGAGCTGTTTTTT.

The chain has TRBV6-2 or TRBV6-3 and TRBJ1-5; D perhaps matches TRBD1 (5 bases). Trimming took 6 bases from V and 7 from J, leaving 22 bases between them. Germline V lookup: CDR1 MNHEY, CDR2 SVGEGT. The CDR3 runs 16 residues. CDR3 amino acids: CASSRPTEIWGQPQHF. The CDR3, as DNA: TGTGCCAGCAGCCGCCCGACAGAGATTTGGGGCCAGCCCCAGCATTTT.

This clonotype was counted ten times or more. The genes are TRBV28 and TRBJ2-5, with D hard to call. Trimming stripped 5 bases from V and 0 bases from J, with 7 bases between. The V gene's germline CDR1 is MDHEN and CDR2 SYDVKM. This CDR3 is built from 13 residues. The CDR3 is CASSLFDQETQYF. CDR3 nucleotide sequence: TGTGCCAGCAGTCTCTTTGACCAAGAGACCCAGTACTTC.

There are a few counts of this clonotype. J is TRBJ2-7 and V is TRBV27; possible D gene TRBD1, 6 bases. The CDR3 loop spans 16 amino acids. Germline-derived CDR1 and CDR2 are MNHEY and SMNVEV (reference sequence). V shed 5 bases and J shed 5 bases, with 22 bases lying between them. The CDR3 DNA reads TGTGCCAGCAGTCCCCGACGTGACTACCAGGGGCACGAGCAGTACTTC. Protein sequence: CASSPRRDYQGHEQYF.

This clonotype showed up many times. The chain is built from TRBV3-1 and TRBJ2-5; D is undetermined. Germline CDR1 and CDR2: LGHDT and YNNKEL (reference sequence). Trimming shortened V by 1 base and J by 5 bases, and 2 bases separated the two germline ends. The CDR3 covers 11 residues. CDR3 loop: CASSQAETQYF. CDR3 DNA sequence: TGTGCCAGCAGCCAAGCGGAGACCCAGTACTTC.

As for this clonotype: Its ends do not fully match the called genes, so a read error is possible. The V gene is TRBV4-2, the J gene TRBJ2-1, with D possibly called TRBD1 or TRBD2 (5 bases each). The CDR3 runs 12 residues. Germline loops: CDR1 LGHNA, CDR2 YNFKEQ. CDR3 region: CVSSGGRGEQFF. The CDR3 DNA follows: TGTGTCAGCAGCGGAGGTAGGGGTGAGCAGTTCTTC.